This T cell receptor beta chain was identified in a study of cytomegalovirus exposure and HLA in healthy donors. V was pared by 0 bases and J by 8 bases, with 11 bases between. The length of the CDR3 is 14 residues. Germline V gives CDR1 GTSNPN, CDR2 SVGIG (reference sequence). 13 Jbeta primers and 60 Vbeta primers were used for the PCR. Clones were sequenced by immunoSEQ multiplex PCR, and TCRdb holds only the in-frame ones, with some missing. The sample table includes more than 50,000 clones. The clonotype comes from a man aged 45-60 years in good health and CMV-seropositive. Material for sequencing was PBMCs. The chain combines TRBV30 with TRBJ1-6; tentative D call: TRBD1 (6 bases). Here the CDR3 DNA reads TGTGCCTGGAGTGTGATGGCAGGGGATTCACCCCTCCACTTT. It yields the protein CAWSVMAGDSPLHF. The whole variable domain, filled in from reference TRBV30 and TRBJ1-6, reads SQTIHQWPATLVQPVGSPLSLECTVEGTSNPNLYWYRQAAGRGLQLLFYSVGIGQISSEVPQNLSASRPQDRQFILSSKKLLLSDSGFYLCAWSVMAGDSPLHFGNGTRLTVT.